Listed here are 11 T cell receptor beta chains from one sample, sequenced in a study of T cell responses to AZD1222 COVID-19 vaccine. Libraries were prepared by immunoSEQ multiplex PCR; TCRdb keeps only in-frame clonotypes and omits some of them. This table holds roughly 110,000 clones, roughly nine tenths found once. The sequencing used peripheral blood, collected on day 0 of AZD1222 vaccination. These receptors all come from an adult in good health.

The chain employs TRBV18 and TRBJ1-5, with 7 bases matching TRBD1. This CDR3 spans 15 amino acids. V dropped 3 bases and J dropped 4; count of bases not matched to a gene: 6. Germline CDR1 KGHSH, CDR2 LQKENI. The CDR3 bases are TGTGCCAGCTCACCGTCCCGGGACAGAAATCAGCCCCAGCATTTT. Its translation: CASSPSRDRNQPQHF.

The CDR3 DNA is TGTGCCAGCAGCCAAGGACGGAGCGTAGGTGGCTACACCTTC. It is translated as CASSQGRSVGGYTF. This sequence joins TRBV3-1 (or the pseudogene TRBV3-2) and TRBJ1-2; D gene unclear. Looked up from germline, CDR1 is LGHDT and CDR2 is YNNKEL (reference sequence). The CDR3 loop spans 14 amino acids. V was cut by 1 base and J by 7 bases, with 13 bases left in between.

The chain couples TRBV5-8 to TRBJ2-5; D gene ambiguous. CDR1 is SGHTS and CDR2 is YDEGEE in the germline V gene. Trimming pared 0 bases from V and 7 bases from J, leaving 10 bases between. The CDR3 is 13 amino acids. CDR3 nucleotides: TGTGCCAGCAGCTTGGCCAGTGTTGCGACCCAGTACTTC. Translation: CASSLASVATQYF.

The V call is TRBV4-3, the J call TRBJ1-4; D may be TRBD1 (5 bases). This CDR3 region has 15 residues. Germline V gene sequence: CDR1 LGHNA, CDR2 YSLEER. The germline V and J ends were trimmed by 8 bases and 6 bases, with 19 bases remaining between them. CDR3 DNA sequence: TGCGCCAGCGCCAAGGGGCCAGGAGATGATGAAAAACTGTTTTTT. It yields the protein CASAKGPGDDEKLFF.

For the CDR3, the DNA is TGTGCCAGTAGAACAGGTGCAACTAATGAAAAACTGTTTTTT. This codes for CASRTGATNEKLFF. The chain couples TRBV19 to TRBJ1-4; D possibly corresponds to TRBD1 (5 bases). Germline V CDR1 and CDR2: LNHDA, SQIVND (reference sequence). Trimming shortened V by 6 bases and J by 0 bases, and 8 bases separated the two germline ends. The CDR3 totals 14 residues.

CDR3 residues: CASSSRGNLHF. CDR3 nucleotides: TGTGCCAGCAGCTCACGGGGTAACCTCCACTTT. The chain uses TRBV7-2 and TRBJ1-6; D call uncertain. The length of the CDR3 is 11 residues. Germline loops: CDR1 SGHTA, CDR2 FQGNSA. Trimming removed 4 bases from V and 15 bases from J, with 10 bases in between.

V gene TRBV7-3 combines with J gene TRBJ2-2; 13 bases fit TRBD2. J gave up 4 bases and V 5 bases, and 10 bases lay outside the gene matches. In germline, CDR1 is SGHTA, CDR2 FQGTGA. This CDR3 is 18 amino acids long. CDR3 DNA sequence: TGTGCCAGCAGCCGCTCTACCCGACTAGCGGGAGGCACCGGGGAGCTGTTTTTT. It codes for CASSRSTRLAGGTGELFF.

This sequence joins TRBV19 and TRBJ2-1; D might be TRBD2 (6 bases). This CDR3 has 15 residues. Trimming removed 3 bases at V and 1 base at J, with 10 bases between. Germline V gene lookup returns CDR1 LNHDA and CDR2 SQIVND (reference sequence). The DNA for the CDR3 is TGTGCCAGTAGTATCGCGGGATTGTCCTACAATGAGCAGTTCTTC. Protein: CASSIAGLSYNEQFF.

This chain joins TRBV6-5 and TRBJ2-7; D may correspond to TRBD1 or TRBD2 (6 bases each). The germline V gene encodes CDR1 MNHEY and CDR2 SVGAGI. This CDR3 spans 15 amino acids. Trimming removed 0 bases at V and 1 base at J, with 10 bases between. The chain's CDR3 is CASSYSAGQSYEQYF. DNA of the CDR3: TGTGCCAGCAGTTACTCGGCGGGACAATCCTACGAGCAGTACTTC.

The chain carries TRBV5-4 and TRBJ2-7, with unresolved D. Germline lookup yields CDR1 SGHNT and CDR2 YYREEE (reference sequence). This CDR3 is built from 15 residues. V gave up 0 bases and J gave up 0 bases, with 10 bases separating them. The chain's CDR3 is CASSLDLASSYEQYF. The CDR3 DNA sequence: TGTGCCAGCAGCTTGGATTTGGCCAGCTCCTACGAGCAGTACTTC.

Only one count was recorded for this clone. The CDR3 protein is CASSTYNQGYGYTF. Written as DNA, the CDR3 is TGTGCCAGCTCAACCTACAACCAGGGCTATGGCTACACCTTC. The V gene is TRBV18, the J gene TRBJ1-2; D might be TRBD1 (5 bases). The V end was cut by 5 bases, the J end by 4 bases, with 14 bases between. Germline loops: CDR1 KGHSH, CDR2 LQKENI. The CDR3 loop spans 14 amino acids.